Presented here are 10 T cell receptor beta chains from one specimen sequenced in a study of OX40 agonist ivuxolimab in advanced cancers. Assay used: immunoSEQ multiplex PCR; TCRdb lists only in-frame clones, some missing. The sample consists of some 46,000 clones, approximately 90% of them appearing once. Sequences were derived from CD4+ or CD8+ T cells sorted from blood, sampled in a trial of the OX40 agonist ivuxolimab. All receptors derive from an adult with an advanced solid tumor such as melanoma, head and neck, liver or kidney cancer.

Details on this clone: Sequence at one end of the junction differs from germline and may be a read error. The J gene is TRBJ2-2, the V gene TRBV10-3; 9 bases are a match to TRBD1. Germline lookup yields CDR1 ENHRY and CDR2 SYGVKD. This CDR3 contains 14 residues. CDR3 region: CASSATGGSGELFF. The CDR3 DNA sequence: TGTGCCAGCAGTGCGACAGGGGGAAGCGGGGAGCTGTTTTTT.

The DNA for the CDR3 is TGTGCCAGCAGTTTAGTAAGGACTGACAAACCGGGAGCGCAGTATTTT. Translating it yields CASSLVRTDKPGAQYF. The chain employs TRBV6-6 and TRBJ2-3, with TRBD2 as a possible D gene (6 bases). The CDR3 runs to 16 residues. Trimming took off 4 bases at V and 10 bases at J, with 24 bases between the two ends. Germline V lookup: CDR1 MNHNY, CDR2 SVGAGI (reference sequence).

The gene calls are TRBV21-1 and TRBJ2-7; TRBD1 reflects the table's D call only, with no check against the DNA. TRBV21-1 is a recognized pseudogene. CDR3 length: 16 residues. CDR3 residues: CAPHFPRDRGRYEQYF. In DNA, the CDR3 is TGTGCGCCCCACTTCCCCCGCGACAGGGGGCGTTACGAGCAGTACTTC.

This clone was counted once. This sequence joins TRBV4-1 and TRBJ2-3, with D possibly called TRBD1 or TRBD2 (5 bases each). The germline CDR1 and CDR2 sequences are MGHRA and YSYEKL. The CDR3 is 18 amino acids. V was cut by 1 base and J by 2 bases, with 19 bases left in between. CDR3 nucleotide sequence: TGCGCCAGCAGCCAAGGAGGGGTCGGGCGGCCCATCACAGATACGCAGTATTTT. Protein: CASSQGGVGRPITDTQYF.

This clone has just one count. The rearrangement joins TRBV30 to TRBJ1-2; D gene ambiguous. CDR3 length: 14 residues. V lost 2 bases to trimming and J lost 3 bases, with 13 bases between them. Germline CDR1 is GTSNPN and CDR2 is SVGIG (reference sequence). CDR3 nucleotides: TGTGCCTGGAGTACCCAGACGGGATACTATGGCTACACCTTC. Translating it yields CAWSTQTGYYGYTF.

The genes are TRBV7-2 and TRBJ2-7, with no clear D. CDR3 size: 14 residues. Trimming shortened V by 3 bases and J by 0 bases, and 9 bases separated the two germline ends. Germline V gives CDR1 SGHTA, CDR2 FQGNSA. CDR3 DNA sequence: TGTGCCAGCAGCTTCACGCCCGGCTCCTACGAGCAGTACTTC. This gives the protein CASSFTPGSYEQYF.

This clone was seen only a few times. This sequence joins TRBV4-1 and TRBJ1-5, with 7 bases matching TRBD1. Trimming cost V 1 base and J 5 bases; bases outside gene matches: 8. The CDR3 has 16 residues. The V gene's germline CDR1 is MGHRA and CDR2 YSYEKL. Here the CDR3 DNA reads TGCGCCAGCAGCCAAGGCGCGGGACAGATCTATCAGCCCCAGCATTTT. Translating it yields CASSQGAGQIYQPQHF.

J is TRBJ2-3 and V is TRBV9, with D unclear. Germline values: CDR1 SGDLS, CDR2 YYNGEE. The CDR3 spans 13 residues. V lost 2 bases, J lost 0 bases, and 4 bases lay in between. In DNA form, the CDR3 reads TGTGCCAGCAGCGTCTCTAGCACAGATACGCAGTATTTT. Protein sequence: CASSVSSTDTQYF.

The CDR3 protein is CASSLGTANYGYTF. CDR3 coding DNA: TGCGCCAGCAGCTTGGGTACAGCTAACTATGGCTACACCTTC. This chain uses TRBV5-1 with TRBJ1-2; D is uncertain. The CDR3 totals 14 residues. Trimming cost V 0 bases and J 0 bases, with 6 bases left between them. Germline CDR1 and CDR2: SGHRS and YFSETQ.

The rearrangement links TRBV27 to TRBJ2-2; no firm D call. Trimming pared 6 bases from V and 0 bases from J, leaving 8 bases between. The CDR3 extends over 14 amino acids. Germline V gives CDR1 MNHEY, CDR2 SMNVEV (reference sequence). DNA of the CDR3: TGTGCCAGCAGCCACAGATCGAACACCGGGGAGCTGTTTTTT. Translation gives CASSHRSNTGELFF.